One and the same sample provided the 2 T cell receptor beta chains below, sequenced in a study of response to subunit inactivated influenza vaccine. TCRdb re-derived calls from the RT-PCR reads in MiXCR, one entry per CDR3 protein. The data contain about 620,000 distinct CDR3 sequences, about 11% of them singletons. The sample in question was PBMCs from blood, obtained on the day of vaccination. The receptors here all came from a man between 50 and 59 years old who received an inactivated influenza vaccine.

This chain links TRBV7-2 with TRBJ2-7, with D possibly TRBD2 on 6 matching bases. This CDR3 is built from 15 residues. Between the trimmed V and J ends, which lost 2 bases and 0 bases, there was a span of 11 bases. Germline V gene sequence: CDR1 SGHTA, CDR2 FQGNSA. The CDR3 protein is CASSLNSGSSYEQYF. The CDR3 coding sequence is TGTGCCAGCAGCTTAAATAGCGGTAGCTCCTACGAGCAGTACTTC.

This clonotype was detected many times. V gene TRBV11-2 combines with J gene TRBJ2-1, with 8 bases matching TRBD2. This CDR3 is built from 14 residues. The junction had 5 bases not matched to a gene; V was cut back by 5 bases and J by 5 bases. In germline, CDR1 is SGHAT, CDR2 FQNNGV. The CDR3 DNA sequence: TGTGCCAGCAGCCCGGAGCGGGGGAACAATGAGCAGTTCTTC. Amino acids: CASSPERGNNEQFF.